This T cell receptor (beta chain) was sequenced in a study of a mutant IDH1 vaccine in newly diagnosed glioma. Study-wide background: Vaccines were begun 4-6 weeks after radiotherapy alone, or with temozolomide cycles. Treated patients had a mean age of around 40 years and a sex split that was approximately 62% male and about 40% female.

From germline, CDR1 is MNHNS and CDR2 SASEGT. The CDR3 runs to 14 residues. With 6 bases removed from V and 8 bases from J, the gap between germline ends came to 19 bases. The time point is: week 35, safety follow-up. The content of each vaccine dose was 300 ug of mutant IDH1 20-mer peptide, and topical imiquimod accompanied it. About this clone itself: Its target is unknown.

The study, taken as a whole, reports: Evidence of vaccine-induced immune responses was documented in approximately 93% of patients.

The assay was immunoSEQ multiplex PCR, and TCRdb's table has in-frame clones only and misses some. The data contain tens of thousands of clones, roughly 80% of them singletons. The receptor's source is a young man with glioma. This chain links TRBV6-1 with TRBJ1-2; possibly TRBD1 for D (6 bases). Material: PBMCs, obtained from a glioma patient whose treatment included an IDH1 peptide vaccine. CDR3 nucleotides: TGTGCCAGCAGAGATAGACAGGCCCCGGGAGGCTACACCTTC. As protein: CASRDRQAPGGYTF.